Below, 15 T cell receptor beta chains from the same sample are listed, as sequenced in a study of cytomegalovirus exposure and HLA in healthy donors. 13 Jbeta primers and 60 Vbeta primers were used for the PCR. Measured with immunoSEQ multiplex PCR; TCRdb has only the in-frame clones, and not every one. The repertoire includes approximately 100,000 clones, more than 70% of them detected once, and roughly 3.8% sits in the top ten. The sequenced sample was PBMCs. Receptors were obtained from a woman aged 40 to 55 in good health and CMV-seronegative.

The rearrangement links TRBV6-5 to TRBJ1-2, with 10 nucleotides matching TRBD1. The CDR3 covers 14 residues. CDR1 and CDR2 (germline): MNHEY, SVGAGI. Losses at the gene ends were 7 bases for V and 7 bases for J; bases not matched to a gene: 9. CDR3: CASIPRQGASGYTF. The CDR3, as DNA: TGTGCCAGCATCCCAAGACAGGGGGCATCTGGCTACACCTTC.

The CDR3 reads CSVGRGYNQPQHF. The CDR3 region has the DNA TGCAGCGTGGGCAGGGGATACAATCAGCCCCAGCATTTT. The V and J genes are TRBV29-1 and TRBJ1-5, with TRBD1 as a possible D gene (6 bases). From germline, CDR1 is SQVTM and CDR2 ANQGSEA. The ends were cut back, 6 bases at V and 3 bases at J, with 12 bases in the middle. The CDR3 runs to 13 residues.

The J gene is TRBJ2-5, the V gene TRBV27; a possible D gene is TRBD2 (6 bases). Trimming took off 4 bases at V and 13 bases at J, with 19 bases between the two ends. The germline gives CDR1 MNHEY, CDR2 SMNVEV (reference sequence). The CDR3 is 13 amino acids. CDR3 loop: CASSSNTAGLTYF. CDR3 nucleotide sequence: TGTGCCAGCAGTTCCAACACGGCGGGACTTACGTACTTC.

The chain is built from TRBV4-2 and TRBJ1-1; 8 positions agree with TRBD1. Unmatched junction bases numbered 12, after V lost 1 base and J lost 5 bases. Germline V CDR1 and CDR2: LGHNA, YNFKEQ. The CDR3 extends over 17 amino acids. For the CDR3, the DNA is TGTGCCAGCAGCCAAGGAACAGGGGGTCTGAGGAAAACTGAAGCTTTCTTT. It translates to CASSQGTGGLRKTEAFF.

The sample holds a few counts of this clone. This sequence joins TRBV6-1 and TRBJ1-1; TRBD1 aligns across 10 bases. Germline CDR1 reads MNHNS; CDR2 reads SASEGT. Trimming took 8 bases from V and 5 from J; bases not matched to a gene: 8. The CDR3 covers 14 residues. This CDR3 is CASRVRDRGTEAFF. The CDR3 DNA is TGTGCCAGCCGCGTCCGGGACAGGGGAACTGAAGCTTTCTTT.

This chain links TRBV7-9 with TRBJ1-3, with 8 bases matching TRBD1. This CDR3 has 16 residues. Germline CDR1 SEHNR, CDR2 FQNEAQ (reference sequence). Trimming cost V 5 bases and J 0 bases; bases outside gene matches: 6. The CDR3 DNA sequence: TGTGCCAGCAGCCCATTACAGGGGGACTCTGGAAACACCATATATTTT. It is translated as CASSPLQGDSGNTIYF.

This clone was seen a few times. This sequence joins TRBV6-5 and TRBJ2-7; D is perhaps TRBD2 (6 bases). This CDR3 region has 13 residues. V lost 9 bases, J lost 6 bases, and 18 bases lay in between. Germline V gene sequence: CDR1 MNHEY, CDR2 SVGAGI. CDR3 loop: CASLAGRLSEQYF. The DNA of the CDR3 is TGTGCCAGTTTGGCGGGACGGCTTTCCGAGCAGTACTTC.

This sequence joins TRBV30 and TRBJ2-7; TRBD2 might be the D (5 bases). Germline CDR1 reads GTSNPN; CDR2 reads SVGIG (reference sequence). The CDR3 extends over 13 amino acids. V lost 1 base and J lost 7, with 14 bases in between. The CDR3 is CAWSAFGSGEQYF. Written as DNA, the CDR3 is TGTGCCTGGAGTGCTTTTGGGTCGGGGGAGCAGTACTTC. Looking up the rest from reference TRBV30 and TRBJ2-7 gives the full variable domain: SQTIHQWPATLVQPVGSPLSLECTVEGTSNPNLYWYRQAAGRGLQLLFYSVGIGQISSEVPQNLSASRPQDRQFILSSKKLLLSDSGFYLCAWSAFGSGEQYFGPGTRLTVT.

This clone has a single count. This chain uses TRBV28 with TRBJ2-1, with TRBD1 matching over 9 bases. V lost 4 bases to trimming and J lost 2 bases; unmatched junction nucleotides: 3. CDR1 MDHEN and CDR2 SYDVKM come from the germline V gene. This CDR3 is built from 15 residues. Here the CDR3 reads CASSYGTGTYNEQFF. The CDR3, as DNA: TGTGCCAGCAGTTATGGGACAGGGACCTACAATGAGCAGTTCTTC.

The chain couples TRBV14 to TRBJ1-3; 9 bases match TRBD1. Unmatched junction bases numbered 7, after V lost 1 base and J lost 0 bases. Germline V lookup: CDR1 SGHDN, CDR2 FVKESK. The CDR3 is 18 amino acids. The CDR3 DNA reads as TGTGCCAGCAGCCAAGCCGGGACAGGGCCTATCTCTGGAAACACCATATATTTT. Its protein product is CASSQAGTGPISGNTIYF. The full variable domain, in which reference TRBV14 and TRBJ1-3 provide the parts outside the CDR3, is EAGVTQFPSHSVIEKGQTVTLRCDPISGHDNLYWYRRVMGKEIKFLLHFVKESKQDESGMPNNRFLAERTGGTYSTLKVQPAELEDSGVYFCASSQAGTGPISGNTIYFGEGSWLTVV.

The table lists this clone with a count of one. This sequence joins TRBV2 and TRBJ1-6; D remains unclear. Germline CDR1 reads SNHLY; CDR2 reads FYNNEI. The germline V and J ends were trimmed by 4 bases and 10 bases, with 11 bases remaining between them. The CDR3 spans 13 residues. The CDR3 region has the DNA TGTGCCAGCAGTGTTCTGGAGAACTCACCCCTCCACTTT. Translated: CASSVLENSPLHF.

The sample holds a few counts of this clone. The rearrangement joins TRBV10-2 to TRBJ1-1; 8 nucleotides agree with TRBD1. The CDR3 has 14 amino acids. J lost 1 base, V lost 6 bases, and 4 bases had no gene match. Germline V lookup: CDR1 WSHSY, CDR2 SAAADI. CDR3 sequence reads: CASRSGQGNTEAFF. The DNA of the CDR3 is TGCGCCAGCAGGTCAGGACAGGGGAACACTGAAGCTTTCTTT.

The CDR3 reads CASRAPENTEAFF. CDR3 DNA: TGTGCCAGCAGGGCTCCAGAGAACACTGAAGCTTTCTTT. The genes are TRBV7-2 and TRBJ1-1; D not resolved. Germline V CDR1 and CDR2: SGHTA, FQGNSA. The CDR3 sequence is 13 residues long. Between the trimmed V and J ends, which lost 6 bases and 1 base, there was a span of 9 bases. Based on the CDR3 plus reference TRBV7-2 and TRBJ1-1, the full variable domain is GAGVSQSPSNKVTEKGKDVELRCDPISGHTALYWYRQSLGQGLEFLIYFQGNSAPDKSGLPSDRFSAERTGGSVSTLTIQRTQQEDSAVYLCASRAPENTEAFFGQGTRLTVV.

The chain combines TRBV18 with TRBJ2-3; D might be TRBD1 (6 bases). Germline V lookup: CDR1 KGHSH, CDR2 LQKENI. This CDR3 spans 15 amino acids. V lost 3 bases to trimming and J lost 2 bases, with 12 bases between them. The chain's CDR3 is CASSPGQIHTDTQYF. The CDR3 DNA reads as TGTGCCAGCTCACCCGGACAGATTCACACAGATACGCAGTATTTT.

The rearrangement uses TRBV18 and TRBJ2-7, with 8 bases aligning to TRBD2. V gave up 4 bases and J gave up 3 bases; unmatched junction bases: 8. The CDR3 totals 15 residues. Germline CDR1 reads KGHSH; CDR2 reads LQKENI. CDR3 bases: TGTGCCAGCTCACAAAGCGGGGGTAACTACTACGAGCAGTACTTC. Amino acids: CASSQSGGNYYEQYF.